The rows below give T cell receptor beta chains drawn from one sample of a study of PD-1 blockade in classical Hodgkin lymphoma. Assay used: immunoSEQ multiplex PCR; TCRdb lists only in-frame clones, some missing. The profile shows under 130,000 clones, approximately 89% of them singletons. The sequencing used peripheral blood mononuclear cells (PBMCs), collected before the fourth cycle of nivolumab. These receptors were taken from a human donor with classical Hodgkin lymphoma. The CDR3 runs from the conserved cysteine through the conserved F or W. A D gene is named only where the DNA matches it firmly. Not all rows give a size; the values are once, few, many and, for expanded clones, a class.

>TRBJ1-1|TRBV6-1|12|-|-
CASDMWNTEAFF
TGTGCCAGCGACATGTGGAACACTGAAGCTTTCTTT
>TRBJ2-4|TRBV30|12|-|-
CAWSVGANIQYF
TGTGCCTGGAGTGTGGGAGCTAACATTCAGTACTTC
>TRBJ1-5|TRBV5-1|14|-|-
CASSHDGSNQPQHF
TGCGCCAGCAGCCACGACGGGAGCAATCAGCCCCAGCATTTT
>TRBJ2-5|TRBV6-5|14|-|-
CASGGSYLQETQYF
TGTGCCAGCGGGGGGTCATACTTGCAAGAGACCCAGTACTTC
>TRBJ1-1|TRBV28|14|-|once
CASSSFRVGTEAFF
TGTGCCAGCAGTTCCTTTCGTGTCGGCACTGAAGCTTTCTTT
>TRBJ1-2|TRBV4-1|15|-|-
CASSQETGRNYGYTF
TGCGCCAGCAGCCAAGAAACGGGGCGAAACTATGGCTACACCTTC
>TRBJ1-1|TRBV4-2|15|-|-
CASSQDIKVRTEAFF
TGTGCCAGCAGCCAAGACATAAAAGTGCGTACTGAAGCTTTCTTT
>TRBJ1-2|TRBV18|11|-|-
CASSPDSGYTF
TGTGCCAGCTCACCCGACAGCGGCTACACCTTC
>TRBJ1-2|TRBV28|15|TRBD1|-
CASSSTGERGYGYTF
TGTGCCAGCAGTTCCACAGGGGAGAGGGGCTATGGCTACACCTTC
>TRBJ2-2|TRBV11-2|15|TRBD1|-
CASSFGQGNTGELFF
TGTGCCAGCAGCTTTGGACAGGGAAACACCGGGGAGCTGTTTTTT
>TRBJ1-2|TRBV19|13|TRBD1|-
CASSSRDSYGYTF
TGTGCCAGTAGTTCCCGGGACAGCTATGGCTACACCTTC